This entry describes one TCR beta chain. Method: immunoSEQ multiplex PCR; TCRdb's copy keeps in-frame clones and lacks some. The table has under 35,000 clones, about 90% seen once. This record belongs to a study of OX40 agonist ivuxolimab in advanced cancers. Germline V gene sequence: CDR1 SGHDT, CDR2 YYEEEE. The CDR3 sequence is 14 residues long. V gave up 4 bases and J gave up 4 bases; unmatched junction bases: 6. The TCR sequence derives from an adult with an advanced solid tumor such as melanoma, head and neck, liver or kidney cancer. This material consisted of CD4+ or CD8+ T cells sorted from blood, taken in a trial of the OX40 agonist ivuxolimab. This chain uses TRBV5-6 with TRBJ2-7; 9 bases match TRBD1. The CDR3: CASSGGQGWYEQYF. Here the CDR3 DNA reads TGTGCCAGCAGCGGCGGACAGGGGTGGTACGAGCAGTACTTC.